The 2 T cell receptor beta chains reported below all come from one sample, sequenced in a study of cytomegalovirus exposure and HLA in healthy donors. A multiplex PCR was run with 60 Vbeta primers and 13 Jbeta primers. The protocol was immunoSEQ multiplex PCR, while the TCRdb copy is restricted to in-frame clones and leaves out a portion. This table holds some 150,000 clones, approximately 84% found once. Sequencing input: PBMCs. Receptor source: a woman in her thirties or forties in good health and CMV-seronegative.

The chain joins TRBV6-5 to TRBJ1-5, with D hard to call. V lost 5 bases, J lost 2 bases, and 7 bases lay in between. The CDR3 covers 13 residues. The V gene's germline CDR1 is MNHEY and CDR2 SVGAGI. The CDR3 spells CASSTVGNQPQHF. As DNA, the CDR3 is TGTGCCAGCAGTACGGTTGGCAATCAGCCCCAGCATTTT.

V and J are TRBV28 and TRBJ1-4; D gene ambiguous. Germline-derived CDR1 and CDR2 are MDHEN and SYDVKM. The CDR3 sequence is 15 residues long. V lost 2 bases to trimming and J lost 0 bases, with 7 bases between them. The CDR3 is CASSLVGATNEKLFF. The CDR3 coding sequence is TGTGCCAGCAGTTTAGTGGGCGCAACTAATGAAAAACTGTTTTTT.